Listed below are T cell receptor beta chains from one sample, sequenced in a study of cytomegalovirus exposure and HLA in healthy donors. The method was immunoSEQ multiplex PCR; TCRdb's version includes in-frame clones alone and lacks a portion of them. The sample comprises 150,000 to 200,000 clones, approximately 65% of which are singletons, and around 3.2% rests with the top ten. Material for sequencing was PBMCs. The receptors here all came from a man aged 40-49 years in good health and CMV-seronegative. The CDR3 runs from the conserved cysteine through the conserved F or W. A D gene is named only where the DNA matches it firmly. The listing skips clone size in some rows; elsewhere it reads once, few, many or a size class.

j_gene	v_gene	abundance	d_gene	CDR3nt	CDR3aa
TRBJ1-1	TRBV5-1	NA	NA	TGCGCCAGCAGCTTGGGTGGGACAACGAACACTGAAGCTTTCTTT	CASSLGGTTNTEAFF
TRBJ2-3	TRBV5-4	few	NA	TGTGCCAGCAGCCGCTCTTTGCGGACTAGCACAGATACGCAGTATTTT	CASSRSLRTSTDTQYF
TRBJ1-1	TRBV28	NA	NA	TGTGCCAGCAGTACTCCGGGACATCCAAGCGCCGAAGCTTTCTTT	CASSTPGHPSAEAFF
TRBJ2-1	TRBV5-4	NA	NA	TGTGCCAGCAGAGTACAGGGAACCTACAATGAGCAGTTCTTC	CASRVQGTYNEQFF
TRBJ2-3	TRBV7-2	few	TRBD1	TGTGCCAGCAGCCCATCCGGACAGGGGTTTGATACGCAGTATTTT	CASSPSGQGFDTQYF
TRBJ1-2	TRBV6-6	NA	NA	TGTGCCAGCAGTTACTCGGCAGGGGTCCGCAGAGGCTACACCTTC	CASSYSAGVRRGYTF
TRBJ2-7	TRBV27	NA	TRBD2	TGTGCCAGCCAAAAGGGGCGGCGGGGGGACTCCTACGAGCAGTACTTC	CASQKGRRGDSYEQYF
TRBJ2-7	TRBV6-1	NA	NA	TGTGCCAGCCTCGGGACATCTGAGAGCTCCTACGAGCAGTACTTC	CASLGTSESSYEQYF
TRBJ2-5	TRBV9	NA	TRBD2	TGTGCCAGCACAGAGGCGGGGGGCCCTGGCGAGACCCAGTACTTC	CASTEAGGPGETQYF
TRBJ1-5	TRBV11-2	few	NA	TGTGCCAGCAGCTTAGATCCGAGCCCCAATCAGCCCCAGCATTTT	CASSLDPSPNQPQHF
TRBJ1-1	TRBV7-2	NA	TRBD1	TGTGCCAGCAGCTTAGATCAGGGGGCAAGGGTTGCTTTCTTT	CASSLDQGARVAFF
TRBJ1-5	TRBV7-9	few	TRBD1	TGTGCCAGCAGCCGGTACTCCGGGACAGGTCATGGTCCCCAGCATTTT	CASSRYSGTGHGPQHF
TRBJ2-5	TRBV7-6	NA	TRBD2	TGTGCCAGCACTGAAAAGCCGCTAGCGGGTAAAGAGACCCAGTACTTC	CASTEKPLAGKETQYF
TRBJ1-1	TRBV7-9	NA	TRBD1	TGTTCCAGCAGGCCGCTGACAGGGGAGGGCACTGAAGCTTTCTTT	CSSRPLTGEGTEAFF
TRBJ2-7	TRBV12-5	few	NA	TGTGCTAGTGGTTTGGTAGTCTTGGGCGGGTTATCCTACGAGCAGTACTTC	CASGLVVLGGLSYEQYF
TRBJ2-2	TRBV6-4	NA	NA	TGTGCCAGCAGTACCCTGGCCTCGACCGGGGAGCTGTTTTTT	CASSTLASTGELFF
TRBJ1-2	TRBV4-1	NA	NA	TGCGCCAGCAGCCAAGGGCACAACACCTATGGCTACACCTTC	CASSQGHNTYGYTF
TRBJ1-2	TRBV2	NA	NA	TGTGCCAGAACGACAGATAACTATGGCTACACCTTC	CARTTDNYGYTF
TRBJ1-5	TRBV27	NA	NA	TGTGCCAGCAGTCTCCGACAGGCGAGCAATCAGCCCCAGCATTTT	CASSLRQASNQPQHF
TRBJ1-4	TRBV6-5	NA	NA	TGTGCCAGCAGTTCTCATCGACAGGCGCTTAATGAAAAACTGTTTTTT	CASSSHRQALNEKLFF
TRBJ2-5	TRBV6-5	NA	NA	TGTGCCAGCAGTTACACAAGATTCCAAGAGACCCAGTACTTC	CASSYTRFQETQYF
TRBJ1-5	TRBV19	NA	NA	TGTGCCAGCCACCAACAGGGTATCGGCAATCAGCCCCAGCATTTT	CASHQQGIGNQPQHF
TRBJ1-5	TRBV5-1	few	NA	TGCGCCAGCAGCCTGAACACAGGAGATGGTCAGCCCCAGCATTTT	CASSLNTGDGQPQHF
TRBJ1-2	TRBV7-9	NA	TRBD1	TGTGCCAGCAGCGACTGGGACAGATCAAACTATGGCTACACCTTC	CASSDWDRSNYGYTF
TRBJ2-3	TRBV7-9	NA	NA	TGTGCCAGCAGCTTAGTTTCGACGGGGTTCACAGATACGCAGTATTTT	CASSLVSTGFTDTQYF
TRBJ2-2	TRBV14	NA	TRBD1	TGTGCCAGCAGCCAAGGGACAGGGTACCCCGGGGAGCTGTTTTTT	CASSQGTGYPGELFF
TRBJ2-5	TRBV7-8	NA	TRBD1	TGTGCCAGCAGCTTTGACAGGGTACGGGAGACCCAGTACTTC	CASSFDRVRETQYF
TRBJ2-3	TRBV18	NA	NA	TGTGCCAGCTCACCTCGCAACTACGGGGATACGCAGTATTTT	CASSPRNYGDTQYF
TRBJ2-7	TRBV6-5	NA	TRBD2	TGTGCCAGCGGCTCGACAAGCGGGGGAACCTACGAGCAGTACTTC	CASGSTSGGTYEQYF
TRBJ1-4	TRBV18	once	NA	TGTGCCAGCTCACCTAGTTTAGATGAAAAACTGTTTTTT	CASSPSLDEKLFF
TRBJ2-3	TRBV27	NA	TRBD2	TGTGCCAGCAGGGTTAGCGGGCCTAACACAGATACGCAGTATTTT	CASRVSGPNTDTQYF
TRBJ2-7	TRBV28	NA	NA	TGTGCCAGCAGTTTTGTTTACACTACCTACGAGCAGTACTTC	CASSFVYTTYEQYF
TRBJ2-5	TRBV7-2	NA	NA	TGTGCCAGCAGCCCGCAGCGGTTGCCTAGAGAGACCCAGTACTTC	CASSPQRLPRETQYF
TRBJ1-1	TRBV19	NA	NA	TGTGCCAGTAGTATTTCTTACCAGGTTCTTACTGAAGCTTTCTTT	CASSISYQVLTEAFF
TRBJ1-6	TRBV30	NA	TRBD1	TGTGCCTGGAGGCCGACAGGGCGTTCACCCCTCCACTTT	CAWRPTGRSPLHF
TRBJ2-5	TRBV4-1	NA	NA	TGCGCCAGCAGCCAAGAACTCACAGTGCAAGAGACCCAGTACTTC	CASSQELTVQETQYF
TRBJ2-4	TRBV4-3	NA	TRBD2	TGCGCCAGCAGCCAGACGGGACTAGCGGGAGTTGGAGCCAAAAACATTCAGTACTTC	CASSQTGLAGVGAKNIQYF
TRBJ2-4	TRBV7-2	NA	TRBD2	TGTGCCAGCAGTCCACAGGGAGCGGGGGGTATGGACATTCAGTACTTC	CASSPQGAGGMDIQYF
TRBJ2-7	TRBV19	NA	NA	TGTGCCAGTAGTTTAGTGACTGGCTACGAGCAGTACTTC	CASSLVTGYEQYF
TRBJ2-3	TRBV6-1	NA	NA	TGTGCCAGCGGGGCCCTAGGCACAGATACGCAGTATTTT	CASGALGTDTQYF
TRBJ1-5	TRBV4-1	NA	NA	TGCGCCAGCAGCCCCGGGTTGGTAAGCAATCAGCCCCAGCATTTT	CASSPGLVSNQPQHF
TRBJ2-7	TRBV6-6	few	NA	TGTGCCAGCAGTTACCGAGGTGACAGGACCTACGAGCAGTACTTC	CASSYRGDRTYEQYF
TRBJ1-5	TRBV5-6	NA	TRBD1	TGTGCCAGCAGCTACGGACAGGGAGGTCAGCCCCAGCATTTT	CASSYGQGGQPQHF
TRBJ2-7	TRBV2	NA	NA	TGTGCCAGCAGAAACAGGGATTTGGCCCGGTACGAGCAGTACTTC	CASRNRDLARYEQYF
TRBJ1-2	TRBV4-1	NA	TRBD1	TGCGCCAGCAGCCAGGGACAGGGTTCCTATGGCTACACCTTC	CASSQGQGSYGYTF
TRBJ1-5	TRBV5-6	many	NA	TGTGCCAGCAGCTTGGGCTCGGGTTTCAATCAGCCCCAGCATTTT	CASSLGSGFNQPQHF
TRBJ1-2	TRBV10-3	NA	NA	TGTGCCATCAGTGAACCAGCCGGGGAAGCATATGGCTACACCTTC	CAISEPAGEAYGYTF
TRBJ2-7	TRBV14	NA	NA	TGTGCCAGCAGCCCATTATCGACTAGGACTGACTACGAGCAGTACTTC	CASSPLSTRTDYEQYF
TRBJ2-1	TRBV9	NA	TRBD2	TGTGCCAGCAGCCTCGCACCCCGGGGGGCCTACAATGAGCAGTTCTTC	CASSLAPRGAYNEQFF
TRBJ2-7	TRBV7-6	NA	TRBD1	TGTGCCAGCAGCTTCGAACAGGGGGTCTTGGAAGAGCAGTACTTC	CASSFEQGVLEEQYF
TRBJ2-1	TRBV7-3	NA	TRBD2	TGTGCCAGCAGCAGACTAGCCTCGAGCTCCTACAATGAGCAGTTCTTC	CASSRLASSSYNEQFF
TRBJ2-5	TRBV28	NA	TRBD2	TGTGCCAGCAGTTTTGATCGGGGGGGCCGAGAGACCCAGTACTTC	CASSFDRGGRETQYF
TRBJ2-1	TRBV2	few	NA	TGTGCCAGCACGTGGGGACTCTCTCGGGACGAGCAGTTCTTC	CASTWGLSRDEQFF
TRBJ2-2	TRBV27	NA	TRBD1	TGTGCCAGCAGTTTATGGAGGACAGGGGGGATCGGGGAGCTGTTTTTT	CASSLWRTGGIGELFF
TRBJ2-6	TRBV7-9	few	NA	TGTTCCAGCAGCATCTCATGGGGGCCTGGGGCCAACGTCCTGACTTTC	CSSSISWGPGANVLTF
TRBJ1-2	TRBV7-2	NA	NA	TGTGCCAGCAGCTTAGATATAACAGGGCCGGGGGGCTACACCTTC	CASSLDITGPGGYTF
TRBJ1-5	TRBV19	NA	TRBD1	TGTGCCAGTAGTCTACAGGGGGCAAATCAGCCCCAGCATTTT	CASSLQGANQPQHF
TRBJ1-1	TRBV6-5	NA	TRBD1	TGTGCCAGCAGTCGGACAGGAGGGTTTGGGACTGAAGCTTTCTTT	CASSRTGGFGTEAFF
TRBJ2-5	TRBV29-1	NA	TRBD1	TGCAGCGTTGAAAGACAGGGGGCGACGGGACAAGAGACCCAGTACTTC	CSVERQGATGQETQYF